Sequencing of this T cell receptor (beta chain) was carried out in a study of glioma-infiltrating T cells after dendritic cell vaccination. Looking at the study overall: Glioblastoma patients came from Phase I and II dendritic cell vaccination trials. Patients received autologous tumor lysate-pulsed dendritic cell vaccination between about 2003 and 2013.

Overall study findings and caveats: No direct clonality-survival link was found; a diverse polyclonal response may matter.

Libraries were prepared by immunoSEQ multiplex PCR; TCRdb keeps only in-frame clonotypes and omits some of them. Of over 90,000 clones in the sample, roughly 84% were seen once. Worth noting for this clone: What it binds is not known.

The sample consisted of blood, taken before dendritic cell vaccination. This receptor was taken from a human donor with glioblastoma.

The CDR3 loop is CASASGGPYNEQFF. The CDR3 DNA reads TGTGCTAGTGCAAGCGGGGGACCTTACAATGAGCAGTTCTTC. This chain uses TRBV12-5 with TRBJ2-1, with 8 nucleotides matching TRBD2. Unmatched junction bases numbered 6, after V lost 7 bases and J lost 4 bases. The CDR3 is 14 amino acids. Per the germline V gene, CDR1 is LGHNT and CDR2 is FRNRAP.